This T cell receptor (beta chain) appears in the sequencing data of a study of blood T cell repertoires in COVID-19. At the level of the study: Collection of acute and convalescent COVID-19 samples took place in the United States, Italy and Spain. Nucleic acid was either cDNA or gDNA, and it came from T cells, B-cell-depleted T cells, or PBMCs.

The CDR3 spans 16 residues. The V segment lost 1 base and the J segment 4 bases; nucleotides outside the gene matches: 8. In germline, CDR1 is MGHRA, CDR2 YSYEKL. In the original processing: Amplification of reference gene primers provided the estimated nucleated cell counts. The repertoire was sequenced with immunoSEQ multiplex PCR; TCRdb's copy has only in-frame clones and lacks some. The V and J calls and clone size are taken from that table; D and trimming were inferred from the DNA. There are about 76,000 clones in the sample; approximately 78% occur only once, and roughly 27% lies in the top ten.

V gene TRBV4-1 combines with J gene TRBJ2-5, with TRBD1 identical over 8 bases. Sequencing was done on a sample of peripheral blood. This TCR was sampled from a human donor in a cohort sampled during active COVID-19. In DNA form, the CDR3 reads TGCGCCAGCAGCCAAGGCCAGGGGGCTTTATTAGAGACCCAGTACTTC. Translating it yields CASSQGQGALLETQYF.